This T cell receptor beta chain was recovered during a study of beta chain features in type 1 diabetes. Per the germline V gene, CDR1 is MNHNY and CDR2 is SVGAGI (reference sequence). The V end was cut by 2 bases, the J end by 7 bases, with 15 bases between. The CDR3 consists of 14 residues. Sequenced material consisted of expressed TCRB transcripts (all of the isolated RNA was reverse transcribed). Generated by immunoSEQ multiplex PCR, the TCRdb table keeps only in-frame clones and is missing some. The sample holds over 150,000 clones, roughly an eighth seen once. This TCR was recovered from a young woman in good health. Material for sequencing was central memory CD4+ T cells from blood. The chain is built from TRBV6-6 and TRBJ2-7, with D perhaps matching TRBD2 (6 bases). The CDR3 DNA sequence: TGTGCCAGCAGTTACCGAGACGGGAGTATGGAGCAGTACTTC. This sequence encodes CASSYRDGSMEQYF.